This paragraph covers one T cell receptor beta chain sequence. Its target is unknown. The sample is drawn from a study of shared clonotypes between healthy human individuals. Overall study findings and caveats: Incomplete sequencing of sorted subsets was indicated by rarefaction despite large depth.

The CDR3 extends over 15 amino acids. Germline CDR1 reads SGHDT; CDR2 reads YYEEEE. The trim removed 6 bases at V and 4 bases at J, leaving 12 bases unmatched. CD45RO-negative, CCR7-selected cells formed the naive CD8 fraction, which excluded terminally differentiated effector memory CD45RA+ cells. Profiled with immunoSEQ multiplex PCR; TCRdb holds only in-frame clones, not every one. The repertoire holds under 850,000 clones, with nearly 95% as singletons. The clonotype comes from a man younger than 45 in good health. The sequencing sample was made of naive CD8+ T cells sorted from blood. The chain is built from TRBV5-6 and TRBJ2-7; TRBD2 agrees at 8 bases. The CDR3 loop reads CASTQAGAGAYEQYF. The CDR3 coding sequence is TGTGCCAGCACCCAGGCGGGAGCGGGAGCATACGAGCAGTACTTC.